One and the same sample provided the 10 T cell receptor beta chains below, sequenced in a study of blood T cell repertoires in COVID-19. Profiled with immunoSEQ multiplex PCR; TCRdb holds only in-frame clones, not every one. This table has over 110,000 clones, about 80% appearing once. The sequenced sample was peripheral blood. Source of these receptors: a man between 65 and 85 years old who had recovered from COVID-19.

The CDR3 nucleotides are TGTGCCAGCAGCCCCAGGAACAATGAGCAGTTCTTC. It translates to CASSPRNNEQFF. This chain connects TRBV5-4 to TRBJ2-1; D unclear. V was clipped by 4 bases and J by 5 bases, with 7 bases between them. The CDR3 length is 12 residues. Germline loops: CDR1 SGHNT, CDR2 YYREEE (reference sequence).

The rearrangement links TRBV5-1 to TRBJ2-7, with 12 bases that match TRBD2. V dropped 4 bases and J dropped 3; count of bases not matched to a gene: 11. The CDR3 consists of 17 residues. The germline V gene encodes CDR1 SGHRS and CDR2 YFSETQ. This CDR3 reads CASSGRTSGTRIYEQYF. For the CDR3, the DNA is TGCGCCAGCAGCGGGAGGACTAGCGGGACCCGAATCTACGAGCAGTACTTC.

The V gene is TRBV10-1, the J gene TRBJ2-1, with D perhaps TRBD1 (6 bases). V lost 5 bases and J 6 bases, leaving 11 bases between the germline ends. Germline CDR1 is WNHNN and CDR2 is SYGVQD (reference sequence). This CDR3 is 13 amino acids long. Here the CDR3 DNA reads TGCGCCAGCAGTTTGGACAGCTCCAATGAGCAGTTCTTC. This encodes CASSLDSSNEQFF.

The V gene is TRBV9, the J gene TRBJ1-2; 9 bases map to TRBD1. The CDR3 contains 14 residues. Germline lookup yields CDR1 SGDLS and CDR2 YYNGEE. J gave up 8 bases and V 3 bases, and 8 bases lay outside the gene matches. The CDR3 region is CASSATGGKRGYTF. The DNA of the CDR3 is TGTGCCAGCAGCGCGACAGGGGGAAAGAGGGGCTACACCTTC.

CDR3 region: CASTIVLAGSYEQYF. The CDR3 DNA is TGTGCCAGCACGATTGTACTAGCGGGTTCCTACGAGCAGTACTTC. This rearrangement joins TRBV6-5 to TRBJ2-7; 9 bases align to TRBD2. This CDR3 spans 15 amino acids. After removal of 7 bases from V and 1 base from J, the junction contained 8 bases not matched to a gene. The germline gives CDR1 MNHEY, CDR2 SVGAGI.

CDR3 amino acids: CASSLVRGYEQYF. The CDR3, as DNA: TGTGCCAGCAGCTTAGTCAGGGGCTACGAGCAGTACTTC. This chain joins TRBV7-8 and TRBJ2-7; the D gene is possibly TRBD1 (6 bases). The CDR3 sequence is 13 residues long. Trimming removed 1 base at V and 3 bases at J, with 7 bases between. The germline V gene has CDR1 SGHVS and CDR2 FQNEAQ.

CDR3 sequence reads: CASSPLRQGLNTGELFF. The CDR3 bases are TGTGCCAGCAGTCCCTTACGACAGGGCCTGAACACCGGGGAGCTGTTTTTT. V and J are TRBV28 and TRBJ2-2, with 7 bases lining up with TRBD1. Unmatched junction bases numbered 10, after V lost 5 bases and J lost 1 base. Germline CDR1 and CDR2: MDHEN and SYDVKM. The CDR3 loop spans 17 amino acids.

In DNA form, the CDR3 reads TGTGCCAGCAGTGATGGCGCGGTAGATACGCAGTATTTT. Encoded protein: CASSDGAVDTQYF. This chain joins TRBV2 and TRBJ2-3; no firm D call. Germline-derived CDR1 and CDR2 are SNHLY and FYNNEI. CDR3 size: 13 residues. The germline V and J ends were trimmed by 3 bases and 5 bases, with 9 bases remaining between them.

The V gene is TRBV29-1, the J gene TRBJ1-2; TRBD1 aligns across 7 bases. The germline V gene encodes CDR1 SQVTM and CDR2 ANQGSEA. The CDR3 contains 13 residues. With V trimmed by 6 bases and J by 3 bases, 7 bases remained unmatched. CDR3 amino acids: CSVQGQEDYGYTF. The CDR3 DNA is TGCAGCGTACAGGGGCAAGAGGACTATGGCTACACCTTC.

CDR3 loop: CAWIATVAGVNTGELFF. CDR3 sequence (DNA): TGTGCCTGGATTGCAACCGTAGCGGGAGTAAACACCGGGGAGCTGTTTTTT. The V call is TRBV30, the J call TRBJ2-2, with 9 bases lining up with TRBD2. The CDR3 extends over 17 amino acids. V trimming: 4 bases; J trimming: 2 bases; junction bases outside the gene matches: 11. Germline V CDR1 and CDR2: GTSNPN, SVGIG (reference sequence).